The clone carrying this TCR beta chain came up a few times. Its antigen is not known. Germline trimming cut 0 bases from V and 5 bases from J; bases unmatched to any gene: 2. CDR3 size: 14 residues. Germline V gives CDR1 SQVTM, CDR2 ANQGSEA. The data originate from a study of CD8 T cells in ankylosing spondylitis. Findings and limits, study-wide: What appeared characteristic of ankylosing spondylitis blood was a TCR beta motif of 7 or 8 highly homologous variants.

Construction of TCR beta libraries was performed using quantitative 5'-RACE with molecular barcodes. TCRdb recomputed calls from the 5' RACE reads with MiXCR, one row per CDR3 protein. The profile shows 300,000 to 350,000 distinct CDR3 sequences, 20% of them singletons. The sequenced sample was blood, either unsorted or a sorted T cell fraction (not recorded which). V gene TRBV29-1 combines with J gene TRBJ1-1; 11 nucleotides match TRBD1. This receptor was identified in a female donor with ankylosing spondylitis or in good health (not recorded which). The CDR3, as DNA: TGCAGCGTTGAAGAAGGGACAGGGGGTACTGAAGCTTTCTTT. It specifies CSVEEGTGGTEAFF. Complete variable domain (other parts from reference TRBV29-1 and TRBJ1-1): SAVISQKPSRDICQRGTSLTIQCQVDSQVTMMFWYRQQPGQSLTLIATANQGSEATYESGFVIDKFPISRPNLTFSTLTVSNMSPEDSSIYLCSVEEGTGGTEAFFGQGTRLTVV.